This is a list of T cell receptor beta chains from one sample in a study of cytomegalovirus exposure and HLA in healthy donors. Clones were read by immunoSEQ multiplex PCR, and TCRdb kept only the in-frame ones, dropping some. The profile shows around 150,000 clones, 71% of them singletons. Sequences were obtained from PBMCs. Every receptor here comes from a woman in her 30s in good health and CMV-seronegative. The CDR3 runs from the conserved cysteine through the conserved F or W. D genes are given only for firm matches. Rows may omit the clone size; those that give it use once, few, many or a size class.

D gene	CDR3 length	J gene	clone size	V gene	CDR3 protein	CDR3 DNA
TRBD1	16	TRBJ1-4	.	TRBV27	CASSLSPGQPNEKLFF	TGTGCCAGCAGTTTGTCACCGGGACAGCCTAATGAAAAACTGTTTTTT
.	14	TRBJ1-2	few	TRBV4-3	CASSQEEDNYGYTF	TGCGCCAGCAGCCAAGAAGAGGATAACTATGGCTACACCTTC
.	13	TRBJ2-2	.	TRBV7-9	CASSLAGTGELFF	TGTGCCAGCAGCTTAGCCGGGACCGGGGAGCTGTTTTTT
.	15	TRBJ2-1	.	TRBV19	CASSIRTVSYNEQFF	TGTGCCAGTAGTATACGGACAGTCTCCTACAATGAGCAGTTCTTC
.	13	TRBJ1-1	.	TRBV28	CASSLIRGTEAFF	TGTGCCAGCAGCTTAATCCGGGGCACTGAAGCTTTCTTT
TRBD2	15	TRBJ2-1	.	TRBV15	CATSRDRGDYNEQFF	TGTGCCACCAGCAGAGATCGGGGGGACTACAATGAGCAGTTCTTC
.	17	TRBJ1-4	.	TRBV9	CASSEGTSIWGNEKLFF	TGTGCCAGCAGCGAGGGGACATCTATCTGGGGTAATGAAAAACTGTTTTTT
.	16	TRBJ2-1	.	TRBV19	CASSPQFFSSYNGQFF	TGTGCCAGTAGCCCCCAGTTCTTTAGCTCCTACAATGGGCAGTTCTTC
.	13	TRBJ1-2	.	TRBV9	CASNPSGGYGYTF	TGTGCCAGCAACCCCTCGGGGGGCTATGGCTACACCTTC
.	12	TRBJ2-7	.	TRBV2	CASSERDYEQYF	TGTGCCAGCAGTGAACGGGACTACGAGCAGTACTTC
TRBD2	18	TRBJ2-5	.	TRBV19	CASTRTVAGAGEFETQYF	TGTGCCAGTACCCGGACCGTAGCGGGGGCCGGGGAATTTGAGACCCAGTACTTC
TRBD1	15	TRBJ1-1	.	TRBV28	CASSFPAGGNTEAFF	TGTGCCAGCAGTTTTCCGGCAGGGGGAAACACTGAAGCTTTCTTT
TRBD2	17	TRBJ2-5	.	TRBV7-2	CASSLAPGLAGQETQYF	TGTGCCAGCAGCCTAGCCCCGGGACTAGCGGGGCAAGAGACCCAGTACTTC
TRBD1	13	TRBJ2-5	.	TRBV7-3	CASSLDRGGTQYF	TGTGCCAGCAGCTTGGACAGGGGAGGGACCCAGTACTTC
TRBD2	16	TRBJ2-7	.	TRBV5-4	CASSRSSGDDSYEQYF	TGTGCCAGCAGCAGGTCTAGCGGGGACGACTCCTACGAGCAGTACTTC
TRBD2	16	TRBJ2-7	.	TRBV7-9	CASIATSGSAVNEQYF	TGTGCCAGCATCGCTACAAGCGGGAGTGCAGTGAACGAGCAGTACTTC
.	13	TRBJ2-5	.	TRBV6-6	CAIHGGSAETQYF	TGTGCCATCCACGGGGGATCCGCGGAGACCCAGTACTTC
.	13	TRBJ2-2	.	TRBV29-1	CSGRLANTGELFF	TGCAGCGGCAGACTCGCGAACACCGGGGAGCTGTTTTTT
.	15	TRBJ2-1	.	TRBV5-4	CASSLPGSSYNEQFF	TGTGCCAGCAGCTTGCCGGGAAGCTCCTACAATGAGCAGTTCTTC
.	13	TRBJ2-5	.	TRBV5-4	CASSWGPQETQYF	TGTGCCAGCAGCTGGGGGCCCCAAGAGACCCAGTACTTC
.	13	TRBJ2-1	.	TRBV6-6	CASRDPRGNEQFF	TGTGCCAGCAGGGACCCCCGGGGTAATGAGCAGTTCTTC
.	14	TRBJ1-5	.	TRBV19	CASSIRYGNQPQHF	TGTGCCAGTAGTATCAGGTATGGGAATCAGCCCCAGCATTTT
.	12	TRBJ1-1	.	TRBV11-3	CASSFGRTEAFF	TGTGCCAGCAGCTTTGGGAGGACTGAAGCTTTCTTT
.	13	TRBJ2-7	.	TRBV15	CATRGSATYEQYF	TGTGCCACCCGGGGTAGCGCAACCTACGAGCAGTACTTC
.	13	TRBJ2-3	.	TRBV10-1	CASVPHLRGTQYF	TGCGCCAGCGTCCCCCATTTGAGAGGTACGCAGTATTTT
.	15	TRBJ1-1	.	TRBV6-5	CASSIIPTANTEAFF	TGTGCCAGCAGCATAATTCCGACAGCGAACACTGAAGCTTTCTTT
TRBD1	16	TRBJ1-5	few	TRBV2	CASRLSTGGSNQPQHF	TGTGCCAGCAGACTTTCGACAGGGGGTAGCAATCAGCCCCAGCATTTT
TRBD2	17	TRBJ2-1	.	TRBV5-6	CASSLGLAGSLYNEQFF	TGTGCCAGCAGCTTGGGACTAGCGGGGTCGCTGTACAATGAGCAGTTCTTC
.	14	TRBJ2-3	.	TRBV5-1	CASSLGGRIDTQYF	TGCGCCAGCAGCTTGGGGGGGCGCATAGATACGCAGTATTTT
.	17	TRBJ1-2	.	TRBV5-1	CASSSVPLGGADYGYTF	TGCGCCAGCAGCTCGGTCCCCCTAGGAGGGGCGGACTATGGCTACACCTTC
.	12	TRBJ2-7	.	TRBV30	CAWKVGTREQYF	TGTGCCTGGAAGGTTGGGACAAGGGAGCAGTACTTC
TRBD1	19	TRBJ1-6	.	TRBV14	CASSQRDRSRSSYNSPLHF	TGTGCCAGCAGCCAGCGGGACAGGAGTAGAAGCTCCTATAATTCACCCCTCCACTTT
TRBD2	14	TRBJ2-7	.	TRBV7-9	CASSPTSGIVEQYF	TGTGCCAGCAGCCCGACTAGCGGGATAGTCGAGCAGTACTTC
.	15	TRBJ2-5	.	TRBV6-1	CASSEGVEAWETQYF	TGTGCCAGCAGTGAAGGTGTAGAGGCCTGGGAGACCCAGTACTTC
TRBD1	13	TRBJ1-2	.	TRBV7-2	CASSSEGAVSYTF	TGTGCCAGCAGCTCGGAGGGGGCGGTTAGCTACACCTTC
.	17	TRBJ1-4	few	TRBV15	CATSGNQGYAANEKLFF	TGTGCCACCAGCGGAAATCAGGGGTATGCGGCTAATGAAAAACTGTTTTTT
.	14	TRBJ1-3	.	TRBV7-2	CASSLLTVGNTIYF	TGTGCCAGCAGCTTATTGACAGTTGGAAACACCATATATTTT
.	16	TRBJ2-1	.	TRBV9	CASSAPTVVSYNEQFF	TGTGCCAGCAGCGCCCCGACAGTCGTCTCCTACAATGAGCAGTTCTTC
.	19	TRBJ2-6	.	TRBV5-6	CASSLAGRGAMKGANVLTF	TGTGCCAGCAGCTTGGCCGGTAGGGGCGCGATGAAAGGGGCCAACGTCCTGACTTTC
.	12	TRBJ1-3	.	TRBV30	CAWKQLGNTIYF	TGTGCCTGGAAACAGCTGGGAAACACCATATATTTT
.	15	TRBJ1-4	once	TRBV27	CASSLHRTTNEKLFF	TGTGCCAGCAGCCTACACAGGACAACTAATGAAAAACTGTTTTTT
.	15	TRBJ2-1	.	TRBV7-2	CASSNEAGTLNEQFF	TGTGCCAGCAGTAATGAAGCGGGTACACTAAATGAGCAGTTCTTC
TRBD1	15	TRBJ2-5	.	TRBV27	CASSFMDRVGETQYF	TGTGCCAGCAGTTTTATGGACAGGGTGGGAGAGACCCAGTACTTC
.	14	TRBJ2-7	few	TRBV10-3	CAISEGSGAYEQYF	TGTGCCATCAGTGAGGGTAGTGGTGCCTACGAGCAGTACTTC
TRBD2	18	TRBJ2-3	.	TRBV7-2	CASSSMTSGIANTDTQYF	TGTGCCAGCAGCTCGATGACTAGCGGGATCGCGAACACAGATACGCAGTATTTT
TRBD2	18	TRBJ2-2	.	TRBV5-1	CASSFIGSLAKNTGELFF	TGCGCCAGCAGCTTTATAGGTTCACTAGCGAAGAACACCGGGGAGCTGTTTTTT
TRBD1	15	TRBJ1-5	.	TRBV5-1	CASSEGTGENQPQHF	TGCGCCAGCAGCGAAGGGACAGGGGAGAATCAGCCCCAGCATTTT
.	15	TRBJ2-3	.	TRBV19	CASGLGGTSSGTQYF	TGTGCCAGTGGCCTGGGGGGTACGTCGTCGGGTACGCAGTATTTT
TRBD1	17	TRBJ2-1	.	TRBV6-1	CASSEALGQGRGNEQFF	TGTGCCAGCAGTGAAGCTTTGGGACAGGGCCGCGGCAATGAGCAGTTCTTC
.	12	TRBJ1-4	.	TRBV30	CAWSVYREKLFF	TGTGCCTGGAGTGTCTATCGGGAAAAACTGTTTTTT
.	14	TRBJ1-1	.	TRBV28	CASTISYQGTEAFF	TGTGCCAGCACCATATCTTACCAGGGTACTGAAGCTTTCTTT
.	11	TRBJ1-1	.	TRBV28	CASTTTDEAFF	TGTGCCAGCACCACGACAGATGAAGCTTTCTTT
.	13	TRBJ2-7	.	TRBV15	CATSRDLSYEQYF	TGTGCCACCAGCAGAGACTTATCCTACGAGCAGTACTTC
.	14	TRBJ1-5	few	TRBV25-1	CASSLGAGNQPQHF	TGTGCCAGTTCCCTCGGAGCAGGGAATCAGCCCCAGCATTTT
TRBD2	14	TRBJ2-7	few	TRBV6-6	CASSVSGKSYEQYF	TGTGCCAGCAGTGTCAGCGGGAAATCCTACGAGCAGTACTTC
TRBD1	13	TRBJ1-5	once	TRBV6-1	CASRTGNGQPQHF	TGTGCCAGCAGGACAGGGAACGGTCAGCCCCAGCATTTT
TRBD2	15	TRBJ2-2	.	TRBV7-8	CASSLIRGSTGELFF	TGTGCCAGCAGCTTAATACGCGGGAGCACCGGGGAGCTGTTTTTT
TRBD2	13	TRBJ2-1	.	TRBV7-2	CASSPPGGLEQFF	TGTGCCAGCAGCCCACCGGGGGGACTAGAGCAGTTCTTC
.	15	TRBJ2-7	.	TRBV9	CASNLAGTPAYEQYF	TGTGCCAGCAACCTCGCCGGGACACCAGCCTACGAGCAGTACTTC